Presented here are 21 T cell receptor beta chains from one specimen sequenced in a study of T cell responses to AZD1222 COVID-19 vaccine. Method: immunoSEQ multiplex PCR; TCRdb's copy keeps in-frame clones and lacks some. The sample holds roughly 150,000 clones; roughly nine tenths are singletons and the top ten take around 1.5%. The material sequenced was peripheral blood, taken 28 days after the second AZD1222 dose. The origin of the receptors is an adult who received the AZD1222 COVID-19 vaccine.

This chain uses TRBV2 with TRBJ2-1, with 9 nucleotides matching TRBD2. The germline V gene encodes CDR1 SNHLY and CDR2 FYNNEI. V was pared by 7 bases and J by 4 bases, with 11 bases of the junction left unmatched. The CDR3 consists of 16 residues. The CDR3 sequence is CASMARDSGGYNEQFF. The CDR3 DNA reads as TGTGCCAGCATGGCGAGAGATAGCGGGGGTTACAATGAGCAGTTCTTC.

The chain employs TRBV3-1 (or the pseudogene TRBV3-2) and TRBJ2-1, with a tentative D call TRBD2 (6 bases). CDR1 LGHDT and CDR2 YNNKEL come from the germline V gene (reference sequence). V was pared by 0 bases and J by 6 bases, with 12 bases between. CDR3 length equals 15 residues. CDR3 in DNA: TGTGCCAGCAGCCAAGATCCGGGTAGCGGCAATGAGCAGTTCTTC. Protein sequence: CASSQDPGSGNEQFF.

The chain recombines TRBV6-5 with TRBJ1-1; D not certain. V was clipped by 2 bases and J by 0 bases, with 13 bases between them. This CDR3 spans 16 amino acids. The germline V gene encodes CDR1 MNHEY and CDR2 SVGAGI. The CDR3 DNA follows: TGTGCCAGCAGTTACGGGGTGATGGGAATGAACACTGAAGCTTTCTTT. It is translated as CASSYGVMGMNTEAFF.

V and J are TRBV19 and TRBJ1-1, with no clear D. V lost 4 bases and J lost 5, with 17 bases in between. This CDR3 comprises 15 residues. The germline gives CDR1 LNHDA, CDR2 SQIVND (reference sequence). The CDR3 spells CASSTSHGGSTEAFF. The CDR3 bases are TGTGCCAGTAGTACCTCGCACGGAGGGAGTACTGAAGCTTTCTTT.

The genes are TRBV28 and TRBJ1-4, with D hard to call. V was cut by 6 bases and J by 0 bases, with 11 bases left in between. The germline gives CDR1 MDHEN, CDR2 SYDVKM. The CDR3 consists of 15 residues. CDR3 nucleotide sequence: TGTGCCAGCAGCGGTGCGGCCGCAACTAATGAAAAACTGTTTTTT. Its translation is CASSGAAATNEKLFF.

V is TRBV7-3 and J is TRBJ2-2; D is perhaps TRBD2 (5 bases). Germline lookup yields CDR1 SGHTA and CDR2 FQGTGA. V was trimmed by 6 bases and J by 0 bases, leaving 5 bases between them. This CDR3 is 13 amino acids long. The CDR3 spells CASRRANTGELFF. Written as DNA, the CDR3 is TGTGCCAGCAGGAGGGCGAACACCGGGGAGCTGTTTTTT.

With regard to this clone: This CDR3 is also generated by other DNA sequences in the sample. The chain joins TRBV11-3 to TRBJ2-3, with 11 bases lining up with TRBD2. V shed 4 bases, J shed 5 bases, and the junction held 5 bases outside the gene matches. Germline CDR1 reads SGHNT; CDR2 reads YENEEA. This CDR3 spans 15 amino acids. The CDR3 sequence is CASSSGTSGRDTQYF. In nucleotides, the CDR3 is TGTGCCAGCAGCTCAGGGACTAGCGGCCGAGATACGCAGTATTTT.

The chain's CDR3 is CASSQGWSPRGSEGYGYTF. CDR3 nucleotide sequence: TGTGCCAGCAGCCAGGGTTGGAGCCCAAGAGGGAGCGAGGGCTATGGCTACACCTTC. The chain has TRBV3-1 (or the pseudogene TRBV3-2) and TRBJ1-2; no definite D call. V lost 3 bases and J 4 bases, leaving 27 bases between the germline ends. Germline CDR1 is LGHDT and CDR2 is YNNKEL (reference sequence). This CDR3 comprises 19 residues.

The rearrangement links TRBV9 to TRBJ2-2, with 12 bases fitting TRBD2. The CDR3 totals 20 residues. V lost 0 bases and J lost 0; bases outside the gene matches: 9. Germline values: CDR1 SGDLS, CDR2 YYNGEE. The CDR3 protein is CASSVGLAGGAGSNTGELFF. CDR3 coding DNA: TGTGCCAGCAGCGTAGGGCTAGCGGGAGGGGCCGGATCGAACACCGGGGAGCTGTTTTTT.

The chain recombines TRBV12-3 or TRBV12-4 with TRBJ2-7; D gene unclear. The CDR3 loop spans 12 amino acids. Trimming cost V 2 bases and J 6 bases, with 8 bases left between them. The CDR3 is CASSLMEREQYF. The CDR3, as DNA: TGTGCCAGCAGTTTAATGGAGCGCGAGCAGTACTTC.

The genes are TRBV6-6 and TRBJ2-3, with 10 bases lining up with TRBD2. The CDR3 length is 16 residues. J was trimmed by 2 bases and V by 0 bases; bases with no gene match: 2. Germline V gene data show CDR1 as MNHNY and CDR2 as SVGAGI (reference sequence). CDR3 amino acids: CASSYSSGGPTDTQYF. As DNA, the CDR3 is TGTGCCAGCAGTTACTCTAGCGGGGGGCCCACAGATACGCAGTATTTT.

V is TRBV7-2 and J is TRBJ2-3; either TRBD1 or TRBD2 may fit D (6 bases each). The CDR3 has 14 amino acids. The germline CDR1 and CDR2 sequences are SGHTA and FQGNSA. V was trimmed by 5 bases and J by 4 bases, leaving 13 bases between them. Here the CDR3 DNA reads TGTGCCAGCAGCATGAGGGGGGCCCCAGATACGCAGTATTTT. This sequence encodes CASSMRGAPDTQYF.

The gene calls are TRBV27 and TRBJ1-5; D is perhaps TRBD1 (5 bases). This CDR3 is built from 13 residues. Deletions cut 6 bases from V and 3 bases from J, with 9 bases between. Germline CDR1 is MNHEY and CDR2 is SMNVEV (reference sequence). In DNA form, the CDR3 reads TGTGCCAGCAGGACAGAAATCAATCAGCCCCAGCATTTT. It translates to CASRTEINQPQHF.

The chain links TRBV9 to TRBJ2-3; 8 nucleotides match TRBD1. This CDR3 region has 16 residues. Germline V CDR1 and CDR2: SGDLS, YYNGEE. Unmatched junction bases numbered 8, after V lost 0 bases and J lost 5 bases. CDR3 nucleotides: TGTGCCAGCAGCGTAGGGGCAGGGGGCGCGAAAGATACGCAGTATTTT. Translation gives CASSVGAGGAKDTQYF.

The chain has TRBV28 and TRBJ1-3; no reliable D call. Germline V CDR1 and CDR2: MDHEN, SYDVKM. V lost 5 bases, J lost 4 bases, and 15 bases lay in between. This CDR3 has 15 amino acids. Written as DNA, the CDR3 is TGTGCCAGCAGTGAGACCGATGGAGCAGGAAACACCATATATTTT. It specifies CASSETDGAGNTIYF.

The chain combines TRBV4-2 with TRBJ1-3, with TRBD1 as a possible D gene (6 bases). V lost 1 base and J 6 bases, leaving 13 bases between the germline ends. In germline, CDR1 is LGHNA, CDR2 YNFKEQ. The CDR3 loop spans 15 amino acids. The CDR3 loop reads CASSQGQVILNTIYF. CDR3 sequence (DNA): TGTGCCAGCAGCCAAGGACAGGTTATCTTAAACACCATATATTTT.

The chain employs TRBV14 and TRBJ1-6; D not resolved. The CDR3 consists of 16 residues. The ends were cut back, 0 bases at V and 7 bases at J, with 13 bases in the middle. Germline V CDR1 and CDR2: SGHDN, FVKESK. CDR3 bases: TGTGCCAGCAGCCAAGATTTCGCGGCAGCCAATTCACCCCTCCACTTT. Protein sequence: CASSQDFAAANSPLHF.

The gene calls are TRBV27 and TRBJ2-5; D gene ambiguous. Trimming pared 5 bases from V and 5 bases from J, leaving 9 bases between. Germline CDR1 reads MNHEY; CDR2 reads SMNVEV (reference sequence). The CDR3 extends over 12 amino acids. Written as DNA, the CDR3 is TGTGCCAGCAGTGGAGACGGCGAGACCCAGTACTTC. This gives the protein CASSGDGETQYF.

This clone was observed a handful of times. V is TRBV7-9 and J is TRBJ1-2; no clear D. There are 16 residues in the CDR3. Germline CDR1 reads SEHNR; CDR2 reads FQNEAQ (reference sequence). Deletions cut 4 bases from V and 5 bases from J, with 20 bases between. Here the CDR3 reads CASSSEGPGPLYGYTF. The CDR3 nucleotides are TGTGCCAGCAGCTCCGAGGGCCCCGGGCCCTTATATGGCTACACCTTC.

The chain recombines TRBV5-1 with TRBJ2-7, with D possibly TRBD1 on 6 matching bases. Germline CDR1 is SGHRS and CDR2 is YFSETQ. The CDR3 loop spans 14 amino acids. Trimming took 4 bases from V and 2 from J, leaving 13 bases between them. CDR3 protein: CASSPDSGAYEQYF. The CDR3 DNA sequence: TGCGCCAGCAGCCCGGACAGTGGAGCCTACGAGCAGTACTTC.

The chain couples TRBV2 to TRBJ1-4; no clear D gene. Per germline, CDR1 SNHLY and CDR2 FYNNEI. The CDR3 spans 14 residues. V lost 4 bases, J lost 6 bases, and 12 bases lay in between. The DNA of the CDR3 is TGTGCCAGCAGTGCACCCTTTTTGGATGAAAAACTGTTTTTT. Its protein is CASSAPFLDEKLFF. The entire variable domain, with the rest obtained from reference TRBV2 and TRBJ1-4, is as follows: EPEVTQTPSHQVTQMGQEVILRCVPISNHLYFYWYRQILGQKVEFLVSFYNNEISEKSEIFDDQFSVERPDGSNFTLKIRSTKLEDSAMYFCASSAPFLDEKLFFGSGTQLSVL.